Shown below are 21 T cell receptor beta chains from a single sample sequenced in a study of identical twins. TCRdb re-called the 5' RACE reads through MiXCR, storing one row per CDR3 protein. Of around 650,000 distinct CDR3 sequences listed, about 7.1% are singletons. These data were likewise used in another study, on yellow fever vaccine responses in identical twins.

Sequenced: PBMCs. The receptors originated from a woman younger than 30 in good health.

This clonotype was seen many times. The chain recombines TRBV29-1 with TRBJ2-1, with TRBD2 identical over 14 bases. The germline CDR1 and CDR2 sequences are SQVTM and ANQGSEA. With V trimmed by 5 bases and J by 7 bases, 7 bases remained unmatched. The CDR3 runs to 15 residues. The CDR3 DNA is TGCAGCGTTCGGGGACTAGCGGGAGTAGATAATGAGCAGTTCTTC. Its protein is CSVRGLAGVDNEQFF.

The chain employs TRBV20-1 and TRBJ1-5; D gene uncertain. V was pared by 6 bases and J by 1 base, with 16 bases between. The germline CDR1 and CDR2 sequences are DFQATT and SNEGSKA (reference sequence). CDR3 length: 15 amino acids. In nucleotides, the CDR3 is TGCAGTGCACAACCCTCTACAGCGAGCAATCAGCCCCAGCATTTT. This encodes CSAQPSTASNQPQHF.

In its sample, this clonotype was seen many times. The CDR3 is CAISGLDNEQFF. CDR3 DNA sequence: TGTGCCATCAGTGGACTAGACAATGAGCAGTTCTTC. V is TRBV10-3 and J is TRBJ2-1; D might be TRBD2 (6 bases). Germline V CDR1 and CDR2: ENHRY, SYGVKD. Trimming stripped 4 bases from V and 5 bases from J, with 6 bases between. The CDR3 runs 12 residues.

This clonotype was seen a handful of times. J is TRBJ2-7 and V is TRBV24-1, with 7 positions matching TRBD2. The trim removed 0 bases at V and 5 bases at J, leaving 6 bases unmatched. Germline CDR1 and CDR2: KGHDR and SFDVKD. CDR3 length equals 15 residues. The CDR3 DNA is TGTGCCACCAGTGATTTGAGCGGGGCGAGGAACGAGCAGTACTTC. Translated, it gives CATSDLSGARNEQYF.

At least ten counts were recorded for this clonotype. V usage is TRBV11-2 and J usage is TRBJ2-1; 7 nucleotides match TRBD1. CDR3 length: 15 residues. Looked up from germline, CDR1 is SGHAT and CDR2 is FQNNGV. Germline trimming cut 8 bases from V and 6 bases from J; bases unmatched to any gene: 13. CDR3 sequence reads: CASAIEPGQFNEQFF. The CDR3 DNA sequence: TGTGCCAGCGCTATTGAACCGGGACAGTTCAATGAGCAGTTCTTC. Supplemented by reference TRBV11-2 and TRBJ2-1, the full variable domain reads EAGVAQSPRYKIIEKRQSVAFWCNPISGHATLYWYQQILGQGPKLLIQFQNNGVVDDSQLPKDRFSAERLKGVDSTLKIQPAKLEDSAVYLCASAIEPGQFNEQFFGPGTRLTVL.

The chain links TRBV29-1 to TRBJ2-3; unclear D gene. The CDR3 covers 13 residues. Germline CDR1 reads SQVTM; CDR2 reads ANQGSEA. V dropped 7 bases and J dropped 0 bases, with 11 bases sitting between them. This CDR3 reads CSGTGQSTDTQYF. The CDR3, as DNA: TGCAGCGGGACCGGCCAGAGCACAGATACGCAGTATTTT.

This clonotype was found a few times. The chain links TRBV7-2 to TRBJ2-5; no definite D call. Trimming stripped 4 bases from V and 1 base from J, with 10 bases between. This CDR3 spans 14 amino acids. Germline-derived CDR1 and CDR2 are SGHTA and FQGNSA. In nucleotides, the CDR3 is TGTGCCAGCAGCTATGGGCGGCTCCAAGAGACCCAGTACTTC. Residues: CASSYGRLQETQYF.

The genes are TRBV29-1 and TRBJ2-3, with D perhaps matching TRBD2 (5 bases). Deletions cut 1 base from V and 4 bases from J, with 18 bases between. CDR1 is SQVTM, CDR2 ANQGSEA, per germline. The CDR3 length is 16 residues. The CDR3 loop is CSVEGRLAAAADTQYF. The CDR3, as DNA: TGCAGCGTTGAAGGGCGGCTAGCAGCAGCGGCAGATACGCAGTATTTT.

This clonotype was seen a handful of times. The chain couples TRBV10-3 to TRBJ1-6; TRBD1 might be the D (6 bases). Trimming pared 6 bases from V and 8 bases from J, leaving 23 bases between. The germline CDR1 and CDR2 sequences are ENHRY and SYGVKD. CDR3 length equals 17 residues. This chain's CDR3 is CAIRQNSGAVIDSPLHF. The CDR3 bases are TGTGCCATCAGACAGAATTCGGGGGCCGTCATCGATTCACCCCTCCACTTT.

This clonotype was seen repeatedly, ten times or more. J is TRBJ2-3 and V is TRBV6-5, with 8 bases fitting TRBD2. With 0 bases clipped from V and 4 bases from J, the junction kept 9 bases outside the gene matches. The germline V gene encodes CDR1 MNHEY and CDR2 SVGAGI. The length of the CDR3 is 17 residues. Written as DNA, the CDR3 is TGTGCCAGCAGTTACTCACCAGCGGGAGTCGTCTCAGATACGCAGTATTTT. Amino acid sequence: CASSYSPAGVVSDTQYF.

The CDR3 loop is CSVVAGIWYGYTF. The CDR3 nucleotides are TGCAGCGTAGTCGCCGGGATCTGGTATGGCTACACCTTC. This chain links TRBV29-1 with TRBJ1-2; D is ambiguous. Germline values: CDR1 SQVTM, CDR2 ANQGSEA. This CDR3 contains 13 residues. Trimming pared 6 bases from V and 5 bases from J, leaving 16 bases between.

This clonotype was seen more than once but under ten times. V is TRBV28 and J is TRBJ2-2, with 7 bases fitting TRBD1. V lost 6 bases to trimming and J lost 7 bases; unmatched junction nucleotides: 14. CDR3 length: 16 residues. Per the germline V gene, CDR1 is MDHEN and CDR2 is SYDVKM. DNA for the CDR3: TGTGCCAGCAGGGGGACAGTTGTGGGGCGAGGCGGGGAGCTGTTTTTT. The encoded protein is CASRGTVVGRGGELFF.

Written as DNA, the CDR3 is TGTGCCAGCAGTGAAGAACAGGGGCTATTGGCTTTCTTT. It translates to CASSEEQGLLAFF. The chain combines TRBV2 with TRBJ1-1; TRBD1 matches 7 bases. The CDR3 spans 13 residues. Germline assignment: CDR1 SNHLY and CDR2 FYNNEI. The J segment lost 11 bases and the V segment lost 1 base, leaving 7 bases of the junction unmatched.

A few counts support this clonotype. CDR3 sequence: CSARGTAGDSYEQYV. Written as DNA, the CDR3 is TGCAGTGCTAGAGGGACTGCGGGAGACTCCTACGAGCAGTACGTC. This sequence joins TRBV20-1 and TRBJ2-7, with TRBD2 matching 7 bases. V shed 1 base and J 0 bases; nucleotides not matched to a gene: 6. Germline assignment: CDR1 DFQATT and CDR2 SNEGSKA (reference sequence). The CDR3 consists of 15 residues.

This clonotype was seen repeatedly, ten times or more. The CDR3 loop is CASSQSFLADTQYF. DNA of the CDR3: TGTGCCAGCAGCCAGTCCTTTCTGGCAGATACGCAGTATTTT. The rearrangement uses TRBV14 and TRBJ2-3, with no clear D. V lost 3 bases, J lost 4 bases, and 11 bases lay in between. The CDR3 totals 14 residues. The germline V gene encodes CDR1 SGHDN and CDR2 FVKESK. Drawing the rest from reference TRBV14 and TRBJ2-3, the complete variable domain is EAGVTQFPSHSVIEKGQTVTLRCDPISGHDNLYWYRRVMGKEIKFLLHFVKESKQDESGMPNNRFLAERTGGTYSTLKVQPAELEDSGVYFCASSQSFLADTQYFGPGTRLTVL.

The V and J genes are TRBV27 and TRBJ2-1; 7 nucleotides line up with TRBD2. Per germline, CDR1 MNHEY and CDR2 SMNVEV (reference sequence). The V segment lost 0 bases and the J segment 4 bases; nucleotides outside the gene matches: 6. The CDR3 spans 16 residues. CDR3 nucleotide sequence: TGTGCCAGCAGTTTATCGCTAGCGGTTACTTACAATGAGCAGTTCTTC. Its protein product is CASSLSLAVTYNEQFF.

The chain uses TRBV20-1 and TRBJ1-2, with D tentatively TRBD1 (6 bases). Trimming pared 0 bases from V and 5 bases from J, leaving 10 bases between. The CDR3 runs to 13 residues. Germline lookup yields CDR1 DFQATT and CDR2 SNEGSKA (reference sequence). DNA of the CDR3: TGCAGTGCTAGAGAACAGGGAAGGTATGGCTACACCTTC. It yields the protein CSAREQGRYGYTF.

This chain connects TRBV7-9 to TRBJ1-1; 8 bases fit TRBD1. The CDR3 has 13 amino acids. The trim removed 3 bases at V and 10 bases at J, leaving 7 bases unmatched. CDR1 is SEHNR, CDR2 FQNEAQ, per germline (reference sequence). This CDR3 is CASSFASGTGAFF. CDR3 in DNA: TGTGCCAGCAGCTTCGCGTCCGGGACAGGAGCTTTCTTT.

This clonotype was found many times. The V call is TRBV20-1, the J call TRBJ2-4; D might be TRBD1 (6 bases). The CDR3 sequence is 16 residues long. V was shortened by 1 base and J by 1 base, with 14 bases between the two germline ends. Per germline, CDR1 DFQATT and CDR2 SNEGSKA (reference sequence). This CDR3 reads CSARAPGVEAKNIQYF. The CDR3 region has the DNA TGCAGTGCTAGAGCCCCAGGGGTGGAGGCCAAAAACATTCAGTACTTC.

In its sample, this clonotype was seen a few times. J is TRBJ2-5 and V is TRBV20-1, with D hard to call. Germline V gene lookup returns CDR1 DFQATT and CDR2 SNEGSKA (reference sequence). The CDR3 has 13 amino acids. Between the trimmed V and J ends, which lost 0 bases and 2 bases, there was a span of 7 bases. CDR3 coding DNA: TGCAGTGCTAGAGATAAAACACAAGAGACCCAGTACTTC. Translation: CSARDKTQETQYF.

This clonotype was recorded at least ten times. The chain has TRBV7-6 and TRBJ1-1, with D hard to call. This CDR3 is built from 13 residues. Germline CDR1 is SGHVS and CDR2 is FNYEAQ. V dropped 5 bases and J dropped 0 bases, with 7 bases sitting between them. The CDR3 DNA reads TGTGCCAGCAGCATCGGGATGAACACTGAAGCTTTCTTT. Its translation is CASSIGMNTEAFF. Based on the CDR3 plus reference TRBV7-6 and TRBJ1-1, the full variable domain is GAGVSQSPRYKVTKRGQDVALRCDPISGHVSLYWYRQALGQGPEFLTYFNYEAQQDKSGLPNDRFSAERPEGSISTLTIQRTEQRDSAMYRCASSIGMNTEAFFGQGTRLTVV.